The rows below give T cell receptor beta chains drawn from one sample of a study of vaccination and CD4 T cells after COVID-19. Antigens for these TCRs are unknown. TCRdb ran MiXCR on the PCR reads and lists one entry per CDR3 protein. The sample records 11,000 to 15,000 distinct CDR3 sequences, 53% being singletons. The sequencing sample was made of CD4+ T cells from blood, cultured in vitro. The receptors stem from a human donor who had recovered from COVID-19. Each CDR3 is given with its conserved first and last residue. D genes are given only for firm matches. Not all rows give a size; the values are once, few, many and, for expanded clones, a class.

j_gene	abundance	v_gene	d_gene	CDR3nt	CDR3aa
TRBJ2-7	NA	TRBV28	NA	TGTGCCAGCGGAACCGGCGGAGGCGAGCAGTACTTC	CASGTGGGEQYF
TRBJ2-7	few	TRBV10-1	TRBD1	TGCGCCAGCAGTGAGTCGGGGACAGGGGGCGAGCAGTACTTC	CASSESGTGGEQYF
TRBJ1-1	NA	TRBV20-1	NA	TGCAGTGCTCAGAGGCCAGGGGAATCTAAAGCTTTCTTT	CSAQRPGESKAFF
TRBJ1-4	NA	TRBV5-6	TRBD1	TGTGCCAGCAGCTTGGGTAGGACAGGGGGTGAAAAACTGTTTTTT	CASSLGRTGGEKLFF
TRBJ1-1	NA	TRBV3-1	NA	TGTGCCAGCAGCCAAGTCCAGGGTGGGACTGAAGCTTTCTTT	CASSQVQGGTEAFF
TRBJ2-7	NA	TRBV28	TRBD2	TGTGCCACCCTCGGGAGGGCCAGCTACGAGCAGTACTTC	CATLGRASYEQYF
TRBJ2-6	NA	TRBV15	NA	TGTGCCACCAGCAGAGATCGGAGCTCTGGGGCCAACGTCCTGACTTTC	CATSRDRSSGANVLTF
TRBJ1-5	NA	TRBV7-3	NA	TGTGCCAGCAGCGCCGATGGGAATCAGCCCCAGCATTTT	CASSADGNQPQHF
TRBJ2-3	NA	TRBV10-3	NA	TGTGCCACCGGCCGCCTGGGGGGCACAGATACGCAGTATTTT	CATGRLGGTDTQYF
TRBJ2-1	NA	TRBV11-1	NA	TGTGCCAGCAGAGGGGGGAAATTAAACAATGAGCAGTTCTTC	CASRGGKLNNEQFF
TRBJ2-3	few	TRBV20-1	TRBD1	TGCAGTGCTCGGGACAGATCGAAAGATACGCAGTATTTT	CSARDRSKDTQYF
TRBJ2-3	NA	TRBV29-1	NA	TGCAGCACGTTAGCGTTAAGCACAGATACGCAGTATTTT	CSTLALSTDTQYF
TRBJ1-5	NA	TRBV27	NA	TGTGCCAGCAGCGGGGGGAGGGGGCCCCAGCATTTT	CASSGGRGPQHF
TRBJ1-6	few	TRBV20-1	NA	TGCAGTGCTACGATAGGGGATTACGCGAGCTCCTATAATTCACCCCTCCACTTT	CSATIGDYASSYNSPLHF
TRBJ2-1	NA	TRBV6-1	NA	TGTGCCAGCAGTGACCCCGGGACTTTTAATGAGCAGTTCTTC	CASSDPGTFNEQFF
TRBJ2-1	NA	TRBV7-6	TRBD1	TGTGCCAGCAGCCTTAGCCCCGGGACAGGCTCCTACAATGAGCAGTTCTTC	CASSLSPGTGSYNEQFF
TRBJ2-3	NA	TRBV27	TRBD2	TGTGCCACCCAGCGGGCGGGAGGCACAGATACGCAGTATTTT	CATQRAGGTDTQYF
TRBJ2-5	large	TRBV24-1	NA	TGTGCCACCAGTGATCCCGCCGGGGAGACCCAGTACTTC	CATSDPAGETQYF
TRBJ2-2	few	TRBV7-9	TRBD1	TGTGCCAGCAGCGACGCCGGCAGGGGGTCACCCGGGGAGCTGTTTTTT	CASSDAGRGSPGELFF
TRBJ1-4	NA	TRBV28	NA	TGTGCCAGCGGAGTGGGGAATGAAAAACTGTTTTTT	CASGVGNEKLFF
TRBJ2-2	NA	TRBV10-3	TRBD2	TGTGCCATCAGTGGAGCGGGAGGGCCTCTTGGCGGGGAGCTGTTTTTT	CAISGAGGPLGGELFF
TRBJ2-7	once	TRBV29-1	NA	TGCAGCGCCCGCGTGCCTTCCACGGGGGAGCAGTACTTC	CSARVPSTGEQYF
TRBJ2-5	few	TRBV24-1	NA	TGTGCCACCAGTGAAAACTCAGGGGCCGGGAGAAAGACCCAGTACTTC	CATSENSGAGRKTQYF
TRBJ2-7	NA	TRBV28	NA	TGTGCCAGCAGCCCATCGAGCAGGGTGGGATACGAGCAGTACTTC	CASSPSSRVGYEQYF
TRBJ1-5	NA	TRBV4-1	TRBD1	TGCGCCAGCAGCCATGGTGGACAGGGGATTTCTCAGCCCCAGCATTTT	CASSHGGQGISQPQHF
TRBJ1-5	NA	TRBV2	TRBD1	TGTGCCAGCAGTGCCTGGACAGGGGGCCGCAATCAGCCCCAGCATTTT	CASSAWTGGRNQPQHF
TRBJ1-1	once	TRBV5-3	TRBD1	TGTGCCAGCAGCACACAGGGGGACACTGAAGCTTTCTTT	CASSTQGDTEAFF
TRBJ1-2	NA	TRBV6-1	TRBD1	TGTGCCAGCAGTGAAGCAGGGGGCAGAGAAGGCTACACCTTC	CASSEAGGREGYTF
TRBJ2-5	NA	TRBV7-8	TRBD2	TGTGCCAGCAGCGCAGCCGGGAGGGAAGAGACCCAGTACTTC	CASSAAGREETQYF
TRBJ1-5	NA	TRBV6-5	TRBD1	TGTGCCAGCAGTTACCGGGACAGGGTTATACATTTT	CASSYRDRVIHF
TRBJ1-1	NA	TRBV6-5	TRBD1	TGTGCCAGCAGTTACGGAGGACAGGGGTCAGCTGAAGCTTTCTTT	CASSYGGQGSAEAFF
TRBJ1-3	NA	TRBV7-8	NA	TGTGCCAGCCGCCCTTCAACCAGGCACAACTCTGGAAACACCATATATTTT	CASRPSTRHNSGNTIYF
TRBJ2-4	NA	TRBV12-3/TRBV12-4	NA	TGTGCCAGCCGCCTAAGTCTAGCCGTGGCCAAAAACATTCAGTACTTC	CASRLSLAVAKNIQYF
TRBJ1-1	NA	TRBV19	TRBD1	TGTGCCAGTAGACAAAATCCGGGACAGGGAGCTGAAGCTTTCTTT	CASRQNPGQGAEAFF
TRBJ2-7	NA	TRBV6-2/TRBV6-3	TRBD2	TGTGCCAGCCGTAGCGGGAGCCTCTACGAGCAGTACTTC	CASRSGSLYEQYF
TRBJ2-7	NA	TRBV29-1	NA	TGCAGCGTTGTTCCGCGGGCGGGGGAGCAGTACTTC	CSVVPRAGEQYF
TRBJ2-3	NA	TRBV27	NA	TGTGCCAGCAGTGTTAGAATGCTGGGGTCAGATACGCAGTATTTT	CASSVRMLGSDTQYF
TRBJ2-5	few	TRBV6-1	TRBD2	TGTGCCAGCAGTGAAGGGGTTAGCGGGAGGGATACCCAGTACTTC	CASSEGVSGRDTQYF
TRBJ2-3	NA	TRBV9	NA	TGTGCCAGCAGGGAACTGTCTAGCACAGATACGCAGTATTTT	CASRELSSTDTQYF
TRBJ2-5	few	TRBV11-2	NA	TGTGCCAGCACCCGGACAGGGGCTAGCGGGAGTGAGACCCAGTACTTC	CASTRTGASGSETQYF
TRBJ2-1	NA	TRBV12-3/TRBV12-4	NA	TGTGCCAGCAGTTTAGGGCTAGCGAGCAATGAGCAGTTCTTC	CASSLGLASNEQFF
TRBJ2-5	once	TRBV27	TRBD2	TGTGCCAGCTCCACTAGCGGGAGGGGGCAAGAGACCCAGTACTTC	CASSTSGRGQETQYF
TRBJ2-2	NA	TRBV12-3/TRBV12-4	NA	TGTGCCAGCAGTCCCGGATCTAACACCGGGGAGCTGTTTTTT	CASSPGSNTGELFF
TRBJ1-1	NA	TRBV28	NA	TGTGCCAGTCTGGGGGGCTTGAACACTGAAGCTTTCTTT	CASLGGLNTEAFF
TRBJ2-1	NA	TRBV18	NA	TGTGCCAGCTCACGCAGACTAGAACGTAGCTTTAATGAGCAGTTCTTC	CASSRRLERSFNEQFF
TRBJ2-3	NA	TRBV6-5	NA	TGTGCCAGCAGTTGGGACAACACAGATACGCAGTATTTT	CASSWDNTDTQYF
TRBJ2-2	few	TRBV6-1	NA	TGTGCCAGCAGTGAAGGGGTAGACGACACCGGGGAGCTGTTTTTT	CASSEGVDDTGELFF
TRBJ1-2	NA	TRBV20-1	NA	TGCAGTGCTAGGCCCAGTTCCTATGGCTACACCTTC	CSARPSSYGYTF
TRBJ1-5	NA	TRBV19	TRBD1	TGTGCCAGTAAAGGACAGGTTAGCAATCAGCCCCAGCATTTT	CASKGQVSNQPQHF
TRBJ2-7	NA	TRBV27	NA	TGTGCCAGCACCTCGGGACTTCTTTCCTACGAGCAGTACTTC	CASTSGLLSYEQYF
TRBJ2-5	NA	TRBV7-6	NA	TGTGCCAGCAGCTTTTACCCGGCAGGGACATTTGGAGAGACCCAGTACTTC	CASSFYPAGTFGETQYF
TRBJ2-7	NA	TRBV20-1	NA	TGCAGTGCTAGAGCTCGGACCCAGGTCGGCGAGCAGTACTTC	CSARARTQVGEQYF
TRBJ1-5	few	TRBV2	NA	TGTGCCAGCAGTGACGGAGAGAATAGCAATCAGCCCCAGCATTTT	CASSDGENSNQPQHF
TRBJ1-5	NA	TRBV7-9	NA	TGTGCCAGCAGCACCGGTGATCAGCCCCAGCATTTT	CASSTGDQPQHF